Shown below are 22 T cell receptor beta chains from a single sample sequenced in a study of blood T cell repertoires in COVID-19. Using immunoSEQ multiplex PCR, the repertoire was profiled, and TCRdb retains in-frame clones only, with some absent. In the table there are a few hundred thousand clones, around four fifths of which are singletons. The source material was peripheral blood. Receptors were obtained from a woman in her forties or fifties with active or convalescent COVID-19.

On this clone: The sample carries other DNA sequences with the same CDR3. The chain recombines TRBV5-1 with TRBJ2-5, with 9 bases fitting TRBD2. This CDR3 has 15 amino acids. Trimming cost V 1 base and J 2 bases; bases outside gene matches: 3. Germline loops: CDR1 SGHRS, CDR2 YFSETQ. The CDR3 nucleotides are TGCGCCAGCAGCTTGAGCGGGAGGAGGCAAGAGACCCAGTACTTC. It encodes CASSLSGRRQETQYF. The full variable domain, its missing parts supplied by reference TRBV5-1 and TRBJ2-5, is KAGVTQTPRYLIKTRGQQVTLSCSPISGHRSVSWYQQTPGQGLQFLFEYFSETQRNKGNFPGRFSGRQFSNSRSEMNVSTLELGDSALYLCASSLSGRRQETQYFGPGTRLLVL.

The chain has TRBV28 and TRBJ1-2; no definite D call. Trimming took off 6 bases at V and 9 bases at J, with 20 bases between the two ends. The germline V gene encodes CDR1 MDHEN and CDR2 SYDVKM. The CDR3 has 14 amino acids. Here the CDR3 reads CASRVAISAASYTF. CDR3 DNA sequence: TGTGCCAGCAGGGTAGCCATCAGTGCTGCGAGCTACACCTTC.

The CDR3 bases are TGCGCCAGCAGCTTAGGGCCGGGACAGGGTCTATATGAGCAGTTCTTC. Translating it yields CASSLGPGQGLYEQFF. The chain joins TRBV5-1 to TRBJ2-1; TRBD1 agrees at 9 bases. This CDR3 contains 16 residues. Germline V lookup: CDR1 SGHRS, CDR2 YFSETQ. J lost 8 bases, V lost 2 bases, and 11 bases had no gene match.

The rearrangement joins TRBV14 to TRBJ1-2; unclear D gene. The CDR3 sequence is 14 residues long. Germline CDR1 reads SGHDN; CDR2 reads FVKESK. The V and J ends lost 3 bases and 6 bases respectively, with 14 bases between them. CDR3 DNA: TGTGCCAGCAGCCACTCGTCGGGAGGTCATGGCTACACCTTC. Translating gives CASSHSSGGHGYTF. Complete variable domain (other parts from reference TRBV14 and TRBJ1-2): EAGVTQFPSHSVIEKGQTVTLRCDPISGHDNLYWYRRVMGKEIKFLLHFVKESKQDESGMPNNRFLAERTGGTYSTLKVQPAELEDSGVYFCASSHSSGGHGYTFGSGTRLTVV.

The chain's CDR3 is CATSREAGTYQPQHF. The CDR3 nucleotides read TGTGCCACCAGCAGAGAGGCGGGGACCTATCAGCCCCAGCATTTT. The chain uses TRBV15 and TRBJ1-5; D may be TRBD1 (5 bases). Germline V gene data show CDR1 as LNHNV and CDR2 as YYDKDF (reference sequence). The CDR3 is 15 amino acids. Deletions cut 0 bases from V and 5 bases from J, with 11 bases between. The variable domain in full, with the rest retrieved from reference TRBV15 and TRBJ1-5, is DAMVIQNPRYQVTQFGKPVTLSCSQTLNHNVMYWYQQKSSQAPKLLFHYYDKDFNNEADTPDNFQSRRPNTSFCFLDIRSPGLGDTAMYLCATSREAGTYQPQHFGDGTRLSIL.

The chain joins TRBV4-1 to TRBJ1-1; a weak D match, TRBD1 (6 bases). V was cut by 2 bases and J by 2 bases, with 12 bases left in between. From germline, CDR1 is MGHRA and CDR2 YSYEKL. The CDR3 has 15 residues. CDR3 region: CASSQPWTVNTEAFF. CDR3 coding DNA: TGCGCCAGCAGCCAACCCTGGACAGTTAACACTGAAGCTTTCTTT.

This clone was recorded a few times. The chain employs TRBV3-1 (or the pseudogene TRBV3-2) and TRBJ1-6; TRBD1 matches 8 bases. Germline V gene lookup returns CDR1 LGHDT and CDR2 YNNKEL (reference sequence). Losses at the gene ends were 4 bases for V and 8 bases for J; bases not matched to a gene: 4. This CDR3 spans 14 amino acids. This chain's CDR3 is CASSRTGNDSPLHF. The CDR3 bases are TGTGCCAGCAGCCGGACAGGGAACGATTCACCCCTCCACTTT.

This chain's CDR3 is CASSPGLGTGALLHEQYF. The CDR3 DNA is TGCGCCAGCAGCCCCGGGCTCGGGACAGGGGCCCTACTTCACGAGCAGTACTTC. The chain links TRBV5-1 to TRBJ2-7; 10 bases fit TRBD1. Germline trimming cut 4 bases from V and 5 bases from J; bases unmatched to any gene: 18. Germline CDR1 and CDR2: SGHRS and YFSETQ. The CDR3 extends over 18 amino acids.

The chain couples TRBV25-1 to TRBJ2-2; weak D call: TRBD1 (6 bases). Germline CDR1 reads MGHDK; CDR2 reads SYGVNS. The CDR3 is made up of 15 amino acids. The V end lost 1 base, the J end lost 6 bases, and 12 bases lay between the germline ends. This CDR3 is CASSELARGAGELFF. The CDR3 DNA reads TGTGCCAGCAGTGAATTGGCCAGGGGTGCCGGGGAGCTGTTTTTT.

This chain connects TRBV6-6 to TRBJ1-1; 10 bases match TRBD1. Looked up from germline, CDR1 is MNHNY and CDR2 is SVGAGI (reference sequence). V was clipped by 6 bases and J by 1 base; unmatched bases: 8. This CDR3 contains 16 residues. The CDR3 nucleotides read TGTGCCAGCAGCCGATCCCGGGACAGGGGGAACACTGAAGCTTTCTTT. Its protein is CASSRSRDRGNTEAFF.

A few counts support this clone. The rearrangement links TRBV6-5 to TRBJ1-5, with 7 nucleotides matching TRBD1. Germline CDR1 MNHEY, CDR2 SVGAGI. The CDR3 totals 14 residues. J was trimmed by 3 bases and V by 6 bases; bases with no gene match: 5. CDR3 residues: CASSSTGPNQPQHF. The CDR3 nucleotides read TGTGCCAGCAGCTCGACAGGGCCCAATCAGCCCCAGCATTTT.

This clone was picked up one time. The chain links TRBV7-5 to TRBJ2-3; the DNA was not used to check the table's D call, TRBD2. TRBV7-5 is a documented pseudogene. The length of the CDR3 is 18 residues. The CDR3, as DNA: TGTGCCAGAAGCCTCCCTCTACTAGCGATCTCTAGCACAGATACGCAGTATTTT. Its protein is CARSLPLLAISSTDTQYF.

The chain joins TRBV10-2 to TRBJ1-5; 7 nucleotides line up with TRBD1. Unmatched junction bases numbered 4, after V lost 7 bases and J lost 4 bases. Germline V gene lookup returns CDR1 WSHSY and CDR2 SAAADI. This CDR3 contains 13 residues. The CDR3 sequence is CASTTGFNQPQHF. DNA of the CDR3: TGCGCCAGCACGACAGGGTTTAATCAGCCCCAGCATTTT.

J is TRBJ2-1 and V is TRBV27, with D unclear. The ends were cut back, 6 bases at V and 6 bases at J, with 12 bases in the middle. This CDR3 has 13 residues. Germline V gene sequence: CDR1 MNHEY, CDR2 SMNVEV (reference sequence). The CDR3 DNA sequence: TGTGCCAGCAGCCCTCAGTATACCAATGAGCAGTTCTTC. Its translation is CASSPQYTNEQFF.

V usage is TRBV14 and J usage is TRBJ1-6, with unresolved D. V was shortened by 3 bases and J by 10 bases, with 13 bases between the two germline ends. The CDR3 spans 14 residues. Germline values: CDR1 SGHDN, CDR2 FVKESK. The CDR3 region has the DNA TGTGCCAGCAGCCAGAGCATCTGGGAGTCACCCCTCCACTTT. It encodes CASSQSIWESPLHF.

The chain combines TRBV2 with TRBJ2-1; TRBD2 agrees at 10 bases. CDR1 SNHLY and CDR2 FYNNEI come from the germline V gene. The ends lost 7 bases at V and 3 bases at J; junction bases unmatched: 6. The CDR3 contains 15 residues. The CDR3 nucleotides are TGTGCCAGCACCATTAGCGGGAGGTTCTACAATGAGCAGTTCTTC. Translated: CASTISGRFYNEQFF.

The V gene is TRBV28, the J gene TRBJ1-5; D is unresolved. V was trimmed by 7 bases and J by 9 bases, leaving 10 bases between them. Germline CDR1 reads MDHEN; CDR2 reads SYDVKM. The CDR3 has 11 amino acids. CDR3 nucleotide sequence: TGTGCCAGCACCAACGGCGGGCCCCAGCATTTT. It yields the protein CASTNGGPQHF.

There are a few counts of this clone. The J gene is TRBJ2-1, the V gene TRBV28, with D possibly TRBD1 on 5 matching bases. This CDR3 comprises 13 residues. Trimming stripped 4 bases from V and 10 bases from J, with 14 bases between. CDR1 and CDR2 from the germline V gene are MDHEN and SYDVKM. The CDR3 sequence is CASSWGSRGEQFF. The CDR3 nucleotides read TGTGCCAGCAGTTGGGGCTCGAGAGGAGAGCAGTTCTTC.

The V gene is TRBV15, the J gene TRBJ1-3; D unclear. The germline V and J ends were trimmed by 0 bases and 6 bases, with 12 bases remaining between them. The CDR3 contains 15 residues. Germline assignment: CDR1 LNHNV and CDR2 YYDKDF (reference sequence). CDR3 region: CATSRDLTTVNTIYF. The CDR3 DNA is TGTGCCACCAGCAGAGACCTGACAACTGTAAACACCATATATTTT. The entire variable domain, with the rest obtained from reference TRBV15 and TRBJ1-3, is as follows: DAMVIQNPRYQVTQFGKPVTLSCSQTLNHNVMYWYQQKSSQAPKLLFHYYDKDFNNEADTPDNFQSRRPNTSFCFLDIRSPGLGDTAMYLCATSRDLTTVNTIYFGEGSWLTVV.

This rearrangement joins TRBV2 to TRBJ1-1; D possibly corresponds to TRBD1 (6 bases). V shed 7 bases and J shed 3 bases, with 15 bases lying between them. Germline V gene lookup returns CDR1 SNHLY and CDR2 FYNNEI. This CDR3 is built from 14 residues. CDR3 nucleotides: TGTGCCAGCACCCCAGGGGTGAGCGACACTGAAGCTTTCTTT. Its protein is CASTPGVSDTEAFF.

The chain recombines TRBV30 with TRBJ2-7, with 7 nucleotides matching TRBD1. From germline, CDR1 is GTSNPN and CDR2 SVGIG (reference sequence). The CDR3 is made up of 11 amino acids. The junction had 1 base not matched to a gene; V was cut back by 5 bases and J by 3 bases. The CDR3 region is CAWGDSYEQYF. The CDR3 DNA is TGTGCCTGGGGGGACAGCTACGAGCAGTACTTC.

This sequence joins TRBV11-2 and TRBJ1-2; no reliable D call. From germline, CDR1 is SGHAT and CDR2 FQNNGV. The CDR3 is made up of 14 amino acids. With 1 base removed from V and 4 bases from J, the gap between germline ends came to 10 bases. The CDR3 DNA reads TGTGCCAGCAGCTTAGGTTCCGGTTTCTATGGCTACACCTTC. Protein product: CASSLGSGFYGYTF. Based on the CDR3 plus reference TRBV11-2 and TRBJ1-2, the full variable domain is EAGVAQSPRYKIIEKRQSVAFWCNPISGHATLYWYQQILGQGPKLLIQFQNNGVVDDSQLPKDRFSAERLKGVDSTLKIQPAKLEDSAVYLCASSLGSGFYGYTFGSGTRLTVV.